This passage covers 23 T cell receptor beta chains from one sample sequenced in a study of blood T cell repertoires in COVID-19. Using immunoSEQ multiplex PCR, the repertoire was profiled, and TCRdb retains in-frame clones only, with some absent. Among 40,000 or so clones listed, about nine tenths were seen once. Sequencing was carried out using peripheral blood. All receptors derive from a man in his 60s with active COVID-19.

This chain links TRBV4-2 with TRBJ2-1; weak D call: TRBD2 (6 bases). V was trimmed by 0 bases and J by 10 bases, leaving 19 bases between them. Germline assignment: CDR1 LGHNA and CDR2 YNFKEQ. The CDR3 sequence is 16 residues long. CDR3 region: CASSQEATRGLGEQFF. The CDR3 DNA sequence: TGTGCCAGCAGCCAAGAGGCGACTAGGGGCCTCGGGGAGCAGTTCTTC.

V and J are TRBV6-6 and TRBJ2-7; 10 nucleotides agree with TRBD2. The CDR3 length is 14 residues. The junction had 7 bases not matched to a gene; V was cut back by 6 bases and J by 5 bases. Germline CDR1 is MNHNY and CDR2 is SVGAGI (reference sequence). CDR3: CASRNLAGVDEQYF. Here the CDR3 DNA reads TGTGCCAGCAGGAACCTAGCGGGGGTTGACGAGCAGTACTTC.

The chain recombines TRBV10-3 with TRBJ2-1; TRBD2 matches at 7 bases. Germline trimming cut 8 bases from V and 7 bases from J; bases unmatched to any gene: 20. This CDR3 region has 17 residues. CDR1 and CDR2 from the germline V gene are ENHRY and SYGVKD. The CDR3 here is CAIRGTILSKERNEQFF. The CDR3 DNA is TGTGCCATCCGCGGGACTATCCTAAGTAAGGAGAGGAATGAGCAGTTCTTC.

The V gene is TRBV28, the J gene TRBJ2-5, with 7 bases identical to TRBD1. Germline CDR1 and CDR2: MDHEN and SYDVKM. The CDR3 extends over 14 amino acids. V shed 6 bases, J shed 5 bases, and the junction held 9 bases outside the gene matches. In nucleotides, the CDR3 is TGTGCCAGCAGCCGTGACAGGGTACGGGAGACCCAGTACTTC. Translation gives CASSRDRVRETQYF. Together with reference TRBV28 and TRBJ2-5, the CDR3 gives the full variable domain: DVKVTQSSRYLVKRTGEKVFLECVQDMDHENMFWYRQDPGLGLRLIYFSYDVKMKEKGDIPEGYSVSREKKERFSLILESASTNQTSMYLCASSRDRVRETQYFGPGTRLLVL.

The gene calls are TRBV9 and TRBJ1-6; tentatively, D is TRBD1 (6 bases). Looked up from germline, CDR1 is SGDLS and CDR2 is YYNGEE. The CDR3 covers 15 residues. Trimming took off 0 bases at V and 8 bases at J, with 12 bases between the two ends. CDR3 nucleotide sequence: TGTGCCAGCAGCGTAGAGGGGGATCCTTATTCACCCCTCCACTTT. It specifies CASSVEGDPYSPLHF. Supplemented by reference TRBV9 and TRBJ1-6, the full variable domain reads DSGVTQTPKHLITATGQRVTLRCSPRSGDLSVYWYQQSLDQGLQFLIQYYNGEERAKGNILERFSAQQFPDLHSELNLSSLELGDSALYFCASSVEGDPYSPLHFGNGTRLTVT.

This chain uses TRBV13 with TRBJ2-5, with D possibly TRBD1 on 6 matching bases. CDR3 length: 16 amino acids. Between the trimmed V and J ends, which lost 1 base and 2 bases, there was a span of 14 bases. Germline CDR1 and CDR2: PRHDT and FYEKMQ (reference sequence). CDR3 sequence (DNA): TGTGCCAGCAGCTTAGAACCTACAGGGTCGCAAGAGACCCAGTACTTC. It encodes CASSLEPTGSQETQYF.

The chain combines TRBV18 with TRBJ2-5; maybe TRBD1 (6 bases). V lost 3 bases, J lost 1 base, and 9 bases lay in between. Germline CDR1 reads KGHSH; CDR2 reads LQKENI. The CDR3 covers 14 residues. CDR3 in amino acids: CASSPDRSQETQYF. The CDR3, as DNA: TGTGCCAGCTCACCGGACAGATCCCAAGAGACCCAGTACTTC.

The chain has TRBV28 and TRBJ2-2; D call uncertain. V lost 7 bases and J 3 bases, leaving 15 bases between the germline ends. This CDR3 is built from 15 residues. The germline V gene has CDR1 MDHEN and CDR2 SYDVKM. CDR3 sequence reads: CASTFGGRDTGELFF. The CDR3 DNA reads TGTGCCAGCACATTTGGTGGGCGAGACACCGGGGAGCTGTTTTTT.

The chain has TRBV7-6 and TRBJ2-5; unclear D gene. In germline, CDR1 is SGHVS, CDR2 FNYEAQ. V lost 5 bases to trimming and J lost 9 bases, with 10 bases between them. This CDR3 has 11 residues. This chain's CDR3 is CASSPAAAQYF. Written as DNA, the CDR3 is TGTGCCAGCAGCCCCGCCGCGGCCCAGTACTTC.

This chain links TRBV5-6 with TRBJ1-1, with no clear D. Germline loops: CDR1 SGHDT, CDR2 YYEEEE. The CDR3 runs to 14 residues. V dropped 4 bases and J dropped 1 base, with 11 bases sitting between them. CDR3: CASSRRVANTEAFF. CDR3 in DNA: TGTGCCAGCAGCCGCCGGGTTGCGAACACTGAAGCTTTCTTT.

The chain recombines TRBV19 with TRBJ2-7; 10 bases are shared with TRBD2. This CDR3 has 14 amino acids. The V gene end was trimmed by 5 bases and the J gene end by 4 bases; junction bases not matched to a gene: 5. CDR1 and CDR2 (germline): LNHDA, SQIVND (reference sequence). DNA for the CDR3: TGTGCCAGTAGTCCCGAGGGACTAGCGTACGAGCAGTACTTC. Protein: CASSPEGLAYEQYF.

The chain employs TRBV2 and TRBJ2-6; 9 nucleotides agree with TRBD2. The J segment lost 8 bases and the V segment lost 2 bases, leaving 7 bases of the junction unmatched. CDR1 SNHLY and CDR2 FYNNEI come from the germline V gene. This CDR3 comprises 16 residues. In nucleotides, the CDR3 is TGTGCCAGCAGTGAAATATTACTAGCGGGTTCCAACGTCCTGACTTTC. Translating it yields CASSEILLAGSNVLTF.

This chain links TRBV25-1 with TRBJ2-5, with a weak D call TRBD1 (5 bases). Trimming stripped 1 base from V and 6 bases from J, with 21 bases between. CDR1 is MGHDK, CDR2 SYGVNS, per germline. This CDR3 comprises 17 residues. In DNA, the CDR3 is TGTGCCAGCAGTGAATTAGGGGCGAGCGCAAATTTGAAGACCCAGTACTTC. Translated, it gives CASSELGASANLKTQYF.

The chain joins TRBV5-8 to TRBJ1-2; 8 nucleotides align to TRBD1. CDR1 SGHTS and CDR2 YDEGEE come from the germline V gene. V lost 4 bases and J lost 3; bases outside the gene matches: 8. The CDR3 is 15 amino acids. The CDR3 region has the DNA TGTGCCAGCAGCCGTTGGGGACAGGCCGACTATGGCTACACCTTC. Protein sequence: CASSRWGQADYGYTF.

This clone was observed a single time. Here the CDR3 reads CASSASGASGNTIYF. For the CDR3, the DNA is TGTGCCAGCAGCGCCTCAGGGGCCTCTGGAAACACCATATATTTT. J is TRBJ1-3 and V is TRBV9, with D perhaps matching TRBD1 (6 bases). The V end lost 3 bases, the J end lost 0 bases, and 10 bases lay between the germline ends. CDR1 and CDR2 (germline): SGDLS, YYNGEE. The CDR3 is made up of 15 amino acids.

Written as DNA, the CDR3 is TGTGCCAGCAGTGAAGTGGTGGAGGGGCAGTTCTTC. Residues: CASSEVVEGQFF. This chain connects TRBV6-1 to TRBJ2-1; TRBD2 is a possible D gene (6 bases). Germline CDR1 and CDR2: MNHNS and SASEGT. The CDR3 contains 12 residues. Deletions cut 1 base from V and 12 bases from J, with 10 bases between.

The chain uses TRBV30 and TRBJ2-7; TRBD2 aligns across 7 bases. CDR3 length equals 13 residues. V lost 3 bases and J lost 4; bases outside the gene matches: 6. From germline, CDR1 is GTSNPN and CDR2 SVGIG (reference sequence). The CDR3 here is CAWRRGGSYEQYF. The CDR3 nucleotides read TGTGCCTGGAGGAGGGGCGGGAGTTACGAGCAGTACTTC. The variable domain in full, completed from reference TRBV30 and TRBJ2-7, reads SQTIHQWPATLVQPVGSPLSLECTVEGTSNPNLYWYRQAAGRGLQLLFYSVGIGQISSEVPQNLSASRPQDRQFILSSKKLLLSDSGFYLCAWRRGGSYEQYFGPGTRLTVT.

This rearrangement joins TRBV30 to TRBJ2-3, with TRBD2 matching 9 bases. Losses at the gene ends were 6 bases for V and 3 bases for J; bases not matched to a gene: 7. Germline V CDR1 and CDR2: GTSNPN, SVGIG (reference sequence). The CDR3 runs 14 residues. In DNA form, the CDR3 reads TGTGCCTGCCTGCCTAGCGGGAATACAGATACGCAGTATTTT. Translated, it gives CACLPSGNTDTQYF.

Written as DNA, the CDR3 is TGTGCCAGCAGCTGGACCGGGACAGGTGATTCACCCCTCCACTTT. As protein: CASSWTGTGDSPLHF. V is TRBV5-6 and J is TRBJ1-6; TRBD1 agrees at 8 bases. CDR1 is SGHDT, CDR2 YYEEEE, per germline. The CDR3 spans 15 residues. The junction had 7 bases not matched to a gene; V was cut back by 3 bases and J by 8 bases.

This clone was seen once. V and J are TRBV5-1 and TRBJ1-2; 8 bases line up with TRBD1. J lost 8 bases, V lost 3 bases, and 15 bases had no gene match. Germline lookup yields CDR1 SGHRS and CDR2 YFSETQ. This CDR3 spans 16 amino acids. CDR3 nucleotide sequence: TGCGCCAGCAGCTCCCTAGGTCCCACGACAGGGGACGGCTACACCTTC. Its translation is CASSSLGPTTGDGYTF.

CDR3 residues: CASSFVPDTQYF. In DNA form, the CDR3 reads TGTGCCAGCAGCTTCGTCCCAGATACGCAGTATTTT. This rearrangement joins TRBV7-9 to TRBJ2-3; D uncertain. This CDR3 has 12 amino acids. Germline-derived CDR1 and CDR2 are SEHNR and FQNEAQ (reference sequence). V was shortened by 3 bases and J by 4 bases, with 5 bases between the two germline ends.

The chain employs TRBV5-1 and TRBJ2-7; 8 bases map to TRBD1. Germline lookup yields CDR1 SGHRS and CDR2 YFSETQ. With 6 bases clipped from V and 2 bases from J, the junction kept 10 bases outside the gene matches. CDR3 length equals 15 residues. DNA for the CDR3: TGCGCCAGCACCCCGGGGGCGACAGGGGCCTACGAGCAGTACTTC. It codes for CASTPGATGAYEQYF.

The chain carries TRBV2 and TRBJ2-5; 9 nucleotides agree with TRBD2. Trimming cost V 4 bases and J 2 bases; bases outside gene matches: 8. Germline CDR1 and CDR2: SNHLY and FYNNEI. The length of the CDR3 is 16 residues. In DNA form, the CDR3 reads TGTGCCAGCAGTGGAATGCGGACTAGCGTTCAAGAGACCCAGTACTTC. This codes for CASSGMRTSVQETQYF.